The 22 T cell receptor beta chains below all came from one sample that was sequenced in a study of shared clonotypes between healthy human individuals. Sequenced by immunoSEQ multiplex PCR; TCRdb stores in-frame clones only, minus some. The sample comprises roughly 380,000 clones, roughly 96% of which are singletons, and around 0.29% rests with the top ten. The sample was memory CD8+ T cells sorted from blood. Subset in this sample: CD45RO+ cells pooled with CCR7-negative TemRA cells. The source of these receptors is a man aged 25-45 years in good health.

The V gene is TRBV6-4, the J gene TRBJ2-5; D is ambiguous. Germline assignment: CDR1 MRHNA and CDR2 SNTAGT. Trimming stripped 6 bases from V and 1 base from J, with 12 bases between. CDR3 length: 14 amino acids. The CDR3 protein is CASRPLQTQETQYF. CDR3 coding DNA: TGTGCCAGCAGGCCTCTACAAACCCAAGAGACCCAGTACTTC.

This CDR3 reads CASSQGDMIWGGRASYEQYF. The CDR3 region has the DNA TGTGCCAGCAGCCAAGGAGATATGATATGGGGCGGGAGAGCGTCCTACGAGCAGTACTTC. The chain has TRBV4-2 and TRBJ2-7; 7 positions match TRBD2. With V trimmed by 1 base and J by 1 base, 19 bases remained unmatched. Germline V gives CDR1 LGHNA, CDR2 YNFKEQ. CDR3 length: 20 amino acids.

The rearrangement joins TRBV28 to TRBJ1-1; tentative D call: TRBD1 (5 bases). V was shortened by 3 bases and J by 2 bases, with 10 bases between the two germline ends. CDR1 and CDR2 (germline): MDHEN, SYDVKM. This CDR3 comprises 14 residues. CDR3 protein: CASSFREFNTEAFF. The CDR3 DNA is TGTGCCAGCAGTTTCAGGGAATTTAACACTGAAGCTTTCTTT.

In its sample, this clone was seen once. The chain couples TRBV5-1 to TRBJ2-3; possibly TRBD2 for D (7 bases). The germline V gene encodes CDR1 SGHRS and CDR2 YFSETQ. Trimming removed 0 bases from V and 1 base from J, with 12 bases in between. This CDR3 is built from 16 residues. The CDR3 spells CASSLAWGGGTDTQYF. As DNA, the CDR3 is TGCGCCAGCAGCTTGGCCTGGGGGGGCGGCACAGATACGCAGTATTTT.

J is TRBJ2-7 and V is TRBV6-1; 10 nucleotides agree with TRBD2. Germline loops: CDR1 MNHNS, CDR2 SASEGT. V lost 5 bases and J lost 2; bases outside the gene matches: 3. The CDR3 extends over 14 amino acids. The CDR3 loop is CASSTSGIAYEQYF. CDR3 DNA sequence: TGTGCCAGCAGTACTAGCGGGATCGCCTACGAGCAGTACTTC.

The rearrangement joins TRBV9 to TRBJ2-2; 13 bases map to TRBD2. Trimming took 4 bases from V and 6 from J; bases not matched to a gene: 6. The CDR3 contains 16 residues. Germline CDR1 SGDLS, CDR2 YYNGEE. The CDR3 loop reads CASSRGLAGESGELFF. CDR3 in DNA: TGTGCCAGCAGCCGCGGACTAGCGGGAGAATCCGGGGAGCTGTTTTTT.

The J gene is TRBJ1-5, the V gene TRBV2, with a possible D match to TRBD1 (5 bases). Germline V lookup: CDR1 SNHLY, CDR2 FYNNEI. The V and J ends lost 3 bases and 9 bases respectively, with 12 bases between them. This CDR3 has 13 amino acids. The CDR3 loop reads CASSEEGVLPQHF. CDR3 sequence (DNA): TGTGCCAGCAGTGAGGAAGGGGTTCTGCCCCAGCATTTT.

Comments on this clone: This same CDR3 is encoded by further DNA sequences in the sample. The rearrangement uses TRBV28 and TRBJ2-1; D remains unclear. CDR1 is MDHEN, CDR2 SYDVKM, per germline. V lost 6 bases and J lost 4, with 4 bases in between. CDR3 size: 11 residues. The CDR3 DNA reads as TGTGCCAGCAGGGGATACAATGAGCAGTTCTTC. Amino acids: CASRGYNEQFF. Filled out from reference TRBV28 and TRBJ2-1, the complete variable domain reads DVKVTQSSRYLVKRTGEKVFLECVQDMDHENMFWYRQDPGLGLRLIYFSYDVKMKEKGDIPEGYSVSREKKERFSLILESASTNQTSMYLCASRGYNEQFFGPGTRLTVL.

The CDR3, as DNA: TGTGCCAGCAGGACACTAGCGCAGAGCTCCTACGAGCAGTACTTC. Translated: CASRTLAQSSYEQYF. The chain links TRBV6-5 to TRBJ2-7; 7 bases are shared with TRBD2. With V trimmed by 6 bases and J by 0 bases, 8 bases remained unmatched. The CDR3 sequence is 15 residues long. Germline CDR1 and CDR2: MNHEY and SVGAGI.

This chain joins TRBV19 and TRBJ1-5; D is possibly TRBD1 (6 bases). Trimming cost V 6 bases and J 0 bases, with 12 bases left between them. Per germline, CDR1 LNHDA and CDR2 SQIVND (reference sequence). The CDR3 runs 15 residues. The CDR3 region is CASSKRGYSNQPQHF. CDR3 coding DNA: TGTGCCAGTAGCAAGAGGGGGTATAGCAATCAGCCCCAGCATTTT.

The chain carries TRBV6-5 and TRBJ1-2, with D unresolved. From germline, CDR1 is MNHEY and CDR2 SVGAGI. The CDR3 runs to 13 residues. Trimming shortened V by 2 bases and J by 7 bases, and 11 bases separated the two germline ends. Here the CDR3 reads CASSYGLGGGYTF. The CDR3 coding sequence is TGTGCCAGCAGTTACGGATTGGGAGGTGGCTACACCTTC.

The chain uses TRBV5-1 and TRBJ1-2; TRBD1 might be the D (5 bases). CDR3 length: 15 amino acids. Trimming stripped 3 bases from V and 8 bases from J, with 20 bases between. CDR1 is SGHRS and CDR2 is YFSETQ in the germline V gene. CDR3 sequence reads: CASSSRGTTAGGYTF. The CDR3 region has the DNA TGCGCCAGCAGCTCGAGGGGCACTACTGCGGGCGGCTACACCTTC.

The DNA of the CDR3 is TGTGCCAGCGGGACAGGGAATGGCTACACCTTC. Translation gives CASGTGNGYTF. The J gene is TRBJ1-2, the V gene TRBV28; 9 bases align to TRBD1. The CDR3 has 11 residues. V lost 8 bases, J lost 6 bases, and 1 base stayed unmatched. Looked up from germline, CDR1 is MDHEN and CDR2 is SYDVKM.

The CDR3, as DNA: TGTGCCAGCACTAATACGGGCACTGAAGCTTTCTTT. It encodes CASTNTGTEAFF. This rearrangement joins TRBV6-5 to TRBJ1-1; D is undetermined. The CDR3 sequence is 12 residues long. Trimming took 7 bases from V and 4 from J, leaving 10 bases between them. Germline CDR1 reads MNHEY; CDR2 reads SVGAGI.

V usage is TRBV10-3 and J usage is TRBJ2-7, with 8 nucleotides matching TRBD1. Germline CDR1 ENHRY, CDR2 SYGVKD. This CDR3 is 13 amino acids long. With 4 bases clipped from V and 7 bases from J, the junction kept 6 bases outside the gene matches. The chain's CDR3 is CAISGTGNGEQYF. The CDR3 DNA reads as TGTGCCATCAGTGGGACAGGGAACGGGGAGCAGTACTTC.

V is TRBV19 and J is TRBJ2-7; D unresolved. Germline values: CDR1 LNHDA, CDR2 SQIVND (reference sequence). The CDR3 extends over 13 amino acids. V lost 3 bases and J 4 bases, leaving 10 bases between the germline ends. For the CDR3, the DNA is TGTGCCAGTAGTATGGGGTACCAATACGAGCAGTACTTC. Protein: CASSMGYQYEQYF.

The chain employs TRBV19 and TRBJ1-2, with 10 bases matching TRBD1. Trimming removed 3 bases from V and 8 bases from J; junction bases left unmatched: 3. CDR1 and CDR2 (germline): LNHDA, SQIVND (reference sequence). This CDR3 region has 13 residues. The CDR3 DNA follows: TGTGCCAGTAGTATCCGGACAGGGGGAGGCTACACCTTC. The encoded protein is CASSIRTGGGYTF.

The J gene is TRBJ1-5, the V gene TRBV18, with D possibly being TRBD1 (6 bases). The CDR3 is made up of 18 amino acids. Trimming took off 1 base at V and 4 bases at J, with 20 bases between the two ends. CDR1 and CDR2 (germline): KGHSH, LQKENI. Here the CDR3 DNA reads TGTGCCAGCTCACCACGGCGCGTCGGGACACTTGTAAATCAGCCCCAGCATTTT. Amino acid sequence: CASSPRRVGTLVNQPQHF.

The V call is TRBV27, the J call TRBJ1-1; 7 bases are a match to TRBD1. The CDR3 has 15 residues. CDR1 is MNHEY and CDR2 is SMNVEV in the germline V gene (reference sequence). The junction had 14 bases not matched to a gene; V was cut back by 8 bases and J by 5 bases. CDR3 sequence reads: CASRVKGGAGTEAFF. CDR3 in DNA: TGTGCCAGCCGAGTCAAAGGGGGCGCAGGGACTGAAGCTTTCTTT.

V and J are TRBV11-2 and TRBJ2-7, with TRBD1 matching over 9 bases. CDR1 and CDR2 from the germline V gene are SGHAT and FQNNGV. CDR3 length equals 14 residues. J lost 4 bases, V lost 5 bases, and 6 bases had no gene match. CDR3 sequence reads: CASSLWDRVYEQYF. The CDR3 DNA is TGTGCCAGCAGCCTCTGGGACAGGGTATACGAGCAGTACTTC.

This clone was seen more than once but under ten times. The genes are TRBV5-4 and TRBJ1-1; possibly TRBD1 for D (5 bases). V lost 4 bases, J lost 10 bases, and 14 bases lay in between. Looked up from germline, CDR1 is SGHNT and CDR2 is YYREEE (reference sequence). This CDR3 region has 12 residues. In DNA, the CDR3 is TGTGCCAGCAGCATAGGCAGGGAGGGAGCTTTCTTT. Its translation is CASSIGREGAFF.

The rearrangement links TRBV6-5 to TRBJ2-2; possibly TRBD2 for D (5 bases). The CDR3 covers 14 residues. V was pared by 6 bases and J by 4 bases, with 12 bases between. Germline assignment: CDR1 MNHEY and CDR2 SVGAGI. Here the CDR3 DNA reads TGTGCCAGCAGGCAGGACTTTTCCACCGGGGAGCTGTTTTTT. It translates to CASRQDFSTGELFF.